One and the same sample provided the 10 T cell receptor beta chains below, sequenced in a study of T cells in Graves' hyperthyroidism and ophthalmopathy. The investigators amplified TCR beta CDR3 regions from RNA transcripts. First-round RT-PCR targeting the TCR CDR3 was performed with the HTBI primer set. TCRdb redid the calling of the multiplex PCR reads with MiXCR, one entry per CDR3 protein. The sample lists some 530,000 distinct CDR3 sequences, about 20% seen once, with 45% to 55% in the top ten. The sequenced sample was blood. The receptors were gathered from a woman aged 65 to 85 with Graves' ophthalmopathy.

This clonotype has just a few counts. J is TRBJ2-1 and V is TRBV7-9; no reliable D call. The V gene lost 7 bases and the J gene lost 6 bases, with 16 bases spanning the gap. This CDR3 has 14 residues. Germline CDR1 reads SEHNR; CDR2 reads FQNEAQ (reference sequence). CDR3 sequence: CASMPLYKSNEQFF. For the CDR3, the DNA is TGTGCCAGCATGCCCCTTTACAAGAGCAATGAGCAGTTCTTC.

This clonotype was counted a few times. The chain uses TRBV20-1 and TRBJ1-1; 8 bases are a match to TRBD1. CDR1 is DFQATT, CDR2 SNEGSKA, per germline (reference sequence). The CDR3 has 14 residues. The J segment lost 0 bases and the V segment lost 6 bases, leaving 6 bases of the junction unmatched. CDR3 in DNA: TGCAGTGCATGGACAGGGATTATGAACACTGAAGCTTTCTTT. It is translated as CSAWTGIMNTEAFF.

The chain couples TRBV24-1 to TRBJ2-3, with D possibly matching TRBD1 (5 bases). The CDR3 has 15 residues. V lost 4 bases and J lost 7, with 17 bases in between. CDR1 and CDR2 from the germline V gene are KGHDR and SFDVKD. This chain's CDR3 is CATSDGRTLSHTQYF. The DNA for the CDR3 is TGTGCCACCAGTGACGGACGGACACTATCCCATACGCAGTATTTT.

This chain connects TRBV7-9 to TRBJ2-7; 7 positions match TRBD2. J was trimmed by 7 bases and V by 6 bases; bases with no gene match: 15. Germline assignment: CDR1 SEHNR and CDR2 FQNEAQ (reference sequence). The CDR3 extends over 15 amino acids. Here the CDR3 DNA reads TGTGCCAGCAGTCCCCGAACCGGTAGCGGGCCTGAGCAGTACTTC. It yields the protein CASSPRTGSGPEQYF.

This clonotype was observed many times. The gene calls are TRBV12-3 or TRBV12-4 and TRBJ1-5; D unresolved. CDR3 length: 13 residues. V lost 4 bases to trimming and J lost 5 bases, with 9 bases between them. The DNA for the CDR3 is TGTGCCAGCAGTTCGACCGAGTATCAGCCCCAGCATTTT. As protein: CASSSTEYQPQHF.

There are a few counts of this clonotype. The rearrangement uses TRBV7-2 and TRBJ1-4, with no clear D. Deletions cut 1 base from V and 5 bases from J, with 5 bases between. From germline, CDR1 is SGHTA and CDR2 FQGNSA. The CDR3 is made up of 13 amino acids. The CDR3 loop reads CASSLVWNEKLFF. The CDR3 DNA sequence: TGTGCCAGCAGCTTAGTCTGGAATGAAAAACTGTTTTTT.

This clonotype was observed a few times. V usage is TRBV6-9 and J usage is TRBJ1-1; tentative D call: TRBD1 (5 bases). Germline V gene sequence: CDR1 MNHGY, CDR2 SVAAGI. The CDR3 totals 11 residues. Trimming took off 1 base at V and 8 bases at J, with 5 bases between the two ends. CDR3: CASSYWGEAFF. The CDR3 DNA follows: TGTGCCAGCAGTTATTGGGGGGAAGCTTTCTTT.

Written as DNA, the CDR3 is TGTGCCAGCAGTACTATGCCGGGACTAGCGGGTGCGAATGAGCAGTTCTTC. Translated, it gives CASSTMPGLAGANEQFF. V usage is TRBV6-1 and J usage is TRBJ2-1; 12 bases map to TRBD2. This CDR3 is built from 17 residues. CDR1 and CDR2 from the germline V gene are MNHNS and SASEGT. After removal of 5 bases from V and 7 bases from J, the junction contained 12 bases not matched to a gene.

This sequence joins TRBV6-5 and TRBJ1-1, with a weak D call TRBD1 (6 bases). The germline CDR1 and CDR2 sequences are MNHEY and SVGAGI. The CDR3 runs 17 residues. With 0 bases removed from V and 0 bases from J, the gap between germline ends came to 14 bases. The CDR3 DNA sequence: TGTGCCAGCAGTTACTCACTTGGGGGGCCCCTGAACACTGAAGCTTTCTTT. Encoded protein: CASSYSLGGPLNTEAFF.

The V and J genes are TRBV9 and TRBJ1-1; TRBD1 aligns across 7 bases. The CDR3 totals 15 residues. Germline loops: CDR1 SGDLS, CDR2 YYNGEE. V shed 3 bases and J 1 base; nucleotides not matched to a gene: 6. CDR3 in amino acids: CASSATGTENTEAFF. CDR3 DNA: TGTGCCAGCAGCGCGACCGGGACAGAGAACACTGAAGCTTTCTTT.